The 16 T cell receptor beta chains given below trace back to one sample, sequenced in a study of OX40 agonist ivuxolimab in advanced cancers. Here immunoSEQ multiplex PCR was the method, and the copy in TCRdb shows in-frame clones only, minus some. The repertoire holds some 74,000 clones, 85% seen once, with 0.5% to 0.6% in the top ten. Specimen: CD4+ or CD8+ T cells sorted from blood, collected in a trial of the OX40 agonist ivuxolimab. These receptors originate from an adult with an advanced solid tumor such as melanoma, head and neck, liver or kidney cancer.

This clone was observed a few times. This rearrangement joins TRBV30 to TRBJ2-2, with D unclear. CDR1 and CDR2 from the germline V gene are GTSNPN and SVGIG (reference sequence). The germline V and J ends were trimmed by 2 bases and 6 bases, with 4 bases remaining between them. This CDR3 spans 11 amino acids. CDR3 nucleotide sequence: TGTGCCTGGAGTACCCCCGGGGAGCTGTTTTTT. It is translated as CAWSTPGELFF.

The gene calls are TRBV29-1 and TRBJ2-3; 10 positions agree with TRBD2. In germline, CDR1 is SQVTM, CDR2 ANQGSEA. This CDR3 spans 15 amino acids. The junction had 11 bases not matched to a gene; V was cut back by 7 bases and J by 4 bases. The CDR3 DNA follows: TGCAGCGCCCTACGGGCTAGCGGGAGTGCAGATACGCAGTATTTT. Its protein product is CSALRASGSADTQYF.

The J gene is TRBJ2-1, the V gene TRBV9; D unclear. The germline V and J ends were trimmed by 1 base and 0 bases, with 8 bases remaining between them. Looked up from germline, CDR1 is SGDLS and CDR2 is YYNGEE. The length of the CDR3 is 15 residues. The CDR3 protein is CASSVHQSSYNEQFF. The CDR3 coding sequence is TGTGCCAGCAGCGTACACCAGAGCTCCTACAATGAGCAGTTCTTC. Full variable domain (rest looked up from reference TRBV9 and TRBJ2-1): DSGVTQTPKHLITATGQRVTLRCSPRSGDLSVYWYQQSLDQGLQFLIQYYNGEERAKGNILERFSAQQFPDLHSELNLSSLELGDSALYFCASSVHQSSYNEQFFGPGTRLTVL.

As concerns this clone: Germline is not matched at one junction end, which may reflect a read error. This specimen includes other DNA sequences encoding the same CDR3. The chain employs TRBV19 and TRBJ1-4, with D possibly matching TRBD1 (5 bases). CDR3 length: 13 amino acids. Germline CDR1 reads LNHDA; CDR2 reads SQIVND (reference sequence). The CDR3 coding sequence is TGCGCCAGTACCAGGGTCGGAAATGAAAAACTGTTTTTT. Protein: CASTRVGNEKLFF. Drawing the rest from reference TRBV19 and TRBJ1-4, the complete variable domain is DGGITQSPKYLFRKEGQNVTLSCEQNLNHDAMYWYRQDPGQGLRLIYYSQIVNDFQKGDIAEGYSVSREKKESFPLTVTSAQKNPTAFYLCASTRVGNEKLFFGSGTQLSVL.

The CDR3 sequence: CASSERWGPYEQYF. CDR3 DNA sequence: TGTGCCAGCAGTGAACGGTGGGGGCCCTACGAGCAGTACTTC. This chain links TRBV2 with TRBJ2-7; D is possibly TRBD1 (6 bases). The V gene's germline CDR1 is SNHLY and CDR2 FYNNEI. The CDR3 covers 14 residues. Trimming left V 2 bases short and J 2 bases short, with 10 bases between.

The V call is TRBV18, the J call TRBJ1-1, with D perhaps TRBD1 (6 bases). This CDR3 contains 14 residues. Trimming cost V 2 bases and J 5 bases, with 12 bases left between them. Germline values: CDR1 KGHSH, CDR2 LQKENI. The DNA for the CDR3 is TGTGCCAGCTCACCAGGGGGCTGGTCGACTGAAGCTTTCTTT. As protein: CASSPGGWSTEAFF.

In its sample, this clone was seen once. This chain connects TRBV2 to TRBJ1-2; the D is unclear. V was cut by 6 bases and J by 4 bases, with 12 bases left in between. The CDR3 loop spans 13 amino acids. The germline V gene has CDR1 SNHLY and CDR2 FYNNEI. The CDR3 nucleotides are TGTGCCAGCAGGGGGTGGGGATTCTATGGCTACACCTTC. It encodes CASRGWGFYGYTF.

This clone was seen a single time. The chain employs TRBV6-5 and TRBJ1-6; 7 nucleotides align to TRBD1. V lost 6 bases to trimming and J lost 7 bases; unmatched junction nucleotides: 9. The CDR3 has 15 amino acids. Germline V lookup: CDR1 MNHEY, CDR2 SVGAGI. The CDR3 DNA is TGTGCCAGCAGAACTACGGGACAGAAGAATTCACCCCTCCACTTT. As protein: CASRTTGQKNSPLHF.

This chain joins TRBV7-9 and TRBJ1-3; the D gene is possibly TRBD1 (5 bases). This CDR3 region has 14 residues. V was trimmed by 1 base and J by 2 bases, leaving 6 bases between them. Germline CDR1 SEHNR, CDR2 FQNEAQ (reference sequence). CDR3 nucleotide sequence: TGTGCCAGCAGCTTAGTGGGGGCTGGAAACACCATATATTTT. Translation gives CASSLVGAGNTIYF. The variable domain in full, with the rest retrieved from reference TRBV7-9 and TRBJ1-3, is DTGVSQNPRHKITKRGQNVTFRCDPISEHNRLYWYRQTLGQGPEFLTYFQNEAQLEKSRLLSDRFSAERPKGSFSTLEIQRTEQGDSAMYLCASSLVGAGNTIYFGEGSWLTVV.

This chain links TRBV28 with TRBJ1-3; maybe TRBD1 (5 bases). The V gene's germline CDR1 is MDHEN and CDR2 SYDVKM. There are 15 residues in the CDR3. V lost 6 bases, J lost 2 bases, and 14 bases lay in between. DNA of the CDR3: TGTGCCAGCAGCCCGTTACGGGGCCCTGGAAACACCATATATTTT. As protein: CASSPLRGPGNTIYF.

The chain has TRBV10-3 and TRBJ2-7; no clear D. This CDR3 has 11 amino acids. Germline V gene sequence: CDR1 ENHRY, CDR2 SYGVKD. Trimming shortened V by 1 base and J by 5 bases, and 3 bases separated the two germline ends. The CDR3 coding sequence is TGTGCCATCAGTGAGTACAACGAGCAGTACTTC. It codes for CAISEYNEQYF.

For the CDR3, the DNA is TGTGCCAGCAGTCCGGGGGCAGATACGCAGTATTTT. It encodes CASSPGADTQYF. The chain has TRBV27 and TRBJ2-3; possible D gene TRBD2, 6 bases. The CDR3 has 12 amino acids. The V gene's germline CDR1 is MNHEY and CDR2 SMNVEV (reference sequence). Trimming removed 5 bases from V and 4 bases from J, with 7 bases in between.

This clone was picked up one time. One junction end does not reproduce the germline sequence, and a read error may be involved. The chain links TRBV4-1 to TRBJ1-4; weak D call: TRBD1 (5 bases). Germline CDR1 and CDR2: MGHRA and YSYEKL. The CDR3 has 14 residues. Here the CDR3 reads CASNQGGRGEKLFF. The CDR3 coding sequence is TGCGCCAGCAACCAAGGAGGGAGGGGTGAAAAACTGTTTTTT.

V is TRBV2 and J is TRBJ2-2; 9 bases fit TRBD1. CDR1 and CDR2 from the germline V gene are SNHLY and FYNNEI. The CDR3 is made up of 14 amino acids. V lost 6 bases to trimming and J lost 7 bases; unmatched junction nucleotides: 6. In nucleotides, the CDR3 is TGTGCCAGCAGGACGACAGGGGGGCGCGGGGAGCTGTTTTTT. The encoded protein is CASRTTGGRGELFF.

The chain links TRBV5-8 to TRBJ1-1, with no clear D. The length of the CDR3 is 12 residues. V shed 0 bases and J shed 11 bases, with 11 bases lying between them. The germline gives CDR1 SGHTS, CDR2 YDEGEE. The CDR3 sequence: CASSLAVVRAFF. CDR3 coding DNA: TGTGCCAGCAGCTTGGCCGTAGTAAGGGCTTTCTTT.

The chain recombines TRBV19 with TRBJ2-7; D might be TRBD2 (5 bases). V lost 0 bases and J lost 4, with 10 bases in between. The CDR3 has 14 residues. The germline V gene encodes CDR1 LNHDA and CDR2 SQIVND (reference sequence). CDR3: CASSIEIPGYEQYF. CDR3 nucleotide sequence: TGTGCCAGTAGTATAGAAATTCCGGGGTACGAGCAGTACTTC.